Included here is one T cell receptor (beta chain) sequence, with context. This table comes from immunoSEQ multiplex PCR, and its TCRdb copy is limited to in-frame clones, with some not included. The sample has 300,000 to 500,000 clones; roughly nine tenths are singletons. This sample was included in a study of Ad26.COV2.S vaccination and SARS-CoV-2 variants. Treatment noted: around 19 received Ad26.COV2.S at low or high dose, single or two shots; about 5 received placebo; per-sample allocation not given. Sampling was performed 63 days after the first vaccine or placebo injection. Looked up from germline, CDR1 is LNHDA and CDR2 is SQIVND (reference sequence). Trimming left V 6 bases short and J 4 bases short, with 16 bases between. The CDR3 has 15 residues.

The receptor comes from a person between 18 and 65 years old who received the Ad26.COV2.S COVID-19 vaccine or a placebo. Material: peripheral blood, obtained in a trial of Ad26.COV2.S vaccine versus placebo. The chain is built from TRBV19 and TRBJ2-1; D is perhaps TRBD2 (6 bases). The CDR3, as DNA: TGTGCCAGTAGCACCGGGACTCTGGTGTACAATGAGCAGTTCTTC. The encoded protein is CASSTGTLVYNEQFF.